Each of the 12 T cell receptor beta chains below was sequenced from the same sample in a study of T cells in Graves' hyperthyroidism and ophthalmopathy. Amplified TCR beta CDR3 regions came from RNA transcripts. With the HTBI primer set, the TCR CDR3 went through a first round of RT-PCR. TCRdb independently ran MiXCR on the multiplex PCR reads; one entry per CDR3 protein. The sample gives around 300,000 distinct CDR3 sequences, about 25% of which show up once; roughly 24% is in the top ten. Sample: blood. These receptors all stem from a man aged 35 to 55 with Graves' hyperthyroidism that later progressed to Graves' ophthalmopathy.

In its sample, this clonotype was seen many times. The chain employs TRBV27 and TRBJ2-7; 8 bases fit TRBD2. Losses at the gene ends were 4 bases for V and 5 bases for J; bases not matched to a gene: 10. The CDR3 runs to 15 residues. The germline V gene has CDR1 MNHEY and CDR2 SMNVEV (reference sequence). In DNA, the CDR3 is TGTGCCAGCAGTTACCAAGGACTAGCTCGGAACGAGCAGTACTTC. Its protein product is CASSYQGLARNEQYF.

This clonotype has at least ten counts. CDR3 loop: CASSIRGYSNQPQHF. In DNA, the CDR3 is TGTGCCAGTAGTATCCGGGGGTATAGCAATCAGCCCCAGCATTTT. The chain couples TRBV19 to TRBJ1-5; D may be TRBD1 (5 bases). With 3 bases removed from V and 0 bases from J, the gap between germline ends came to 9 bases. From germline, CDR1 is LNHDA and CDR2 SQIVND (reference sequence). This CDR3 has 15 residues.

This clonotype came up many times. The V call is TRBV12-3 or TRBV12-4, the J call TRBJ1-5, with D possibly being TRBD1 (5 bases). V gave up 3 bases and J gave up 6 bases, with 18 bases separating them. CDR3 length: 16 residues. The chain's CDR3 is CASSLIGRVRVQPQHF. DNA of the CDR3: TGTGCCAGCAGTTTGATCGGCAGGGTACGTGTTCAGCCCCAGCATTTT.

This sequence joins TRBV19 and TRBJ1-1; tentatively, D is TRBD1 (6 bases). The CDR3 has 15 residues. In germline, CDR1 is LNHDA, CDR2 SQIVND (reference sequence). V shed 2 bases and J shed 0 bases, with 10 bases lying between them. Written as DNA, the CDR3 is TGTGCCAGTAGTATATATCAGGGGATGAACACTGAAGCTTTCTTT. It is translated as CASSIYQGMNTEAFF.

This clonotype was found many times. V gene TRBV19 combines with J gene TRBJ2-5, with D tentatively TRBD1 (6 bases). The CDR3 totals 13 residues. The germline V gene encodes CDR1 LNHDA and CDR2 SQIVND (reference sequence). V was pared by 6 bases and J by 4 bases, with 12 bases between. Here the CDR3 reads CASSDRSRETQYF. Here the CDR3 DNA reads TGTGCCAGTAGCGACAGGTCCCGAGAGACCCAGTACTTC.

This clonotype was recorded only once. CDR3 bases: TGTGCCAGCAGTGATGTTGGGACCATTAGGCCCCAGCATTTT. Translating gives CASSDVGTIRPQHF. The chain has TRBV6-1 and TRBJ1-5; D might be TRBD1 (5 bases). V shed 3 bases and J shed 9 bases, with 15 bases lying between them. CDR3 length: 14 amino acids. CDR1 is MNHNS and CDR2 is SASEGT in the germline V gene.

The chain employs TRBV12-3 or TRBV12-4 and TRBJ2-2, with a possible D match to TRBD1 (6 bases). The V end was cut by 5 bases, the J end by 7 bases, with 11 bases between. There are 13 residues in the CDR3. In DNA, the CDR3 is TGTGCCAGCAGTCCAGGGGTCCTCGGGGAGCTGTTTTTT. Protein sequence: CASSPGVLGELFF.

CDR3 in DNA: TGCGCCAGCAGCCGGGACACCTATCGAGGTGGCTACACCTTC. This sequence encodes CASSRDTYRGGYTF. The chain recombines TRBV5-1 with TRBJ1-2, with D possibly TRBD1 on 6 matching bases. V dropped 4 bases and J dropped 7 bases, with 17 bases sitting between them. The CDR3 length is 14 residues. Germline V CDR1 and CDR2: SGHRS, YFSETQ.

This clonotype was detected ten times or more. The chain couples TRBV10-2 to TRBJ1-5, with 9 nucleotides matching TRBD1. Trimming removed 6 bases from V and 6 bases from J; junction bases left unmatched: 9. This CDR3 region has 15 residues. Looked up from germline, CDR1 is WSHSY and CDR2 is SAAADI. CDR3 amino acids: CASSHRDRASQPQHF. DNA of the CDR3: TGCGCCAGCAGCCACCGGGACAGGGCGTCTCAGCCCCAGCATTTT.

This chain uses TRBV6-1 with TRBJ2-7, with D unresolved. V was cut by 6 bases and J by 3 bases, with 9 bases left in between. Germline CDR1 and CDR2: MNHNS and SASEGT. CDR3 length equals 12 residues. DNA of the CDR3: TGTGCCAGCAGGGACGGCGGCTACGAGCAGTACTTC. This codes for CASRDGGYEQYF.

The chain employs TRBV7-9 and TRBJ1-1; D not resolved. Trimming took 0 bases from V and 6 from J, leaving 8 bases between them. The CDR3 length is 13 residues. Germline V gives CDR1 SEHNR, CDR2 FQNEAQ (reference sequence). CDR3 nucleotide sequence: TGTGCCAGCAGCTTAGCGCATGGAGCTGAAGCTTTCTTT. It yields the protein CASSLAHGAEAFF.

This clonotype was detected ten times or more. This chain joins TRBV20-1 and TRBJ2-7; perhaps TRBD2 as D (5 bases). CDR1 is DFQATT and CDR2 is SNEGSKA in the germline V gene (reference sequence). The germline V and J ends were trimmed by 6 bases and 2 bases, with 14 bases remaining between them. This CDR3 spans 13 amino acids. In DNA, the CDR3 is TGCAGTGCAGGAACCGGGAACCCCTACGAGCAGTACTTC. Protein product: CSAGTGNPYEQYF.